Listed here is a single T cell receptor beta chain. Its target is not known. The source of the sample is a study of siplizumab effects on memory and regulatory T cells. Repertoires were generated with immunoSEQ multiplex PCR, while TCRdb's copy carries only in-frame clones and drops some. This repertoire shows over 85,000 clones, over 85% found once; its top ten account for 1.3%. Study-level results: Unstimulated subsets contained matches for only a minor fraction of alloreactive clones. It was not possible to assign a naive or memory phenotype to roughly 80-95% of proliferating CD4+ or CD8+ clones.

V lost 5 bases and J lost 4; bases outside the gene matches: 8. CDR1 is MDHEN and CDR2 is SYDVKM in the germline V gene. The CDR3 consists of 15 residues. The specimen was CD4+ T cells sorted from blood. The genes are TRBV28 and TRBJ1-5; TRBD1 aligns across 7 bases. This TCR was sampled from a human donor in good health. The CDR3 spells CASSQGDSFNQPQHF. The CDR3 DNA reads TGTGCCAGCAGTCAAGGGGACAGTTTTAATCAGCCCCAGCATTTT.